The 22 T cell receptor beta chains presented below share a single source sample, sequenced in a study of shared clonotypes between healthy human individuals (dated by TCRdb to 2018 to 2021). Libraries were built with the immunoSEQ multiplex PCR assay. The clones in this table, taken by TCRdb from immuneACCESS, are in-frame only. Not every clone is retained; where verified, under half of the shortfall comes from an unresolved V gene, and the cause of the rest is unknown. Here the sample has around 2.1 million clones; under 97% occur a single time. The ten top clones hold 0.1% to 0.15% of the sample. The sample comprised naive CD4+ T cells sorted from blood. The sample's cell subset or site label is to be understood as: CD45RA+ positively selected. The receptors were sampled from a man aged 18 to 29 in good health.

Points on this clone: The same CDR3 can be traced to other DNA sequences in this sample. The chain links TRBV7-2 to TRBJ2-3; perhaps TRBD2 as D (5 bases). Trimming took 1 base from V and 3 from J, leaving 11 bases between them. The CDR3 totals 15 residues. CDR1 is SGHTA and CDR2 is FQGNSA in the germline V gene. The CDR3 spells CASSLVTGRTDTQYF. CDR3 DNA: TGTGCCAGCAGCTTAGTAACGGGAAGGACAGATACGCAGTATTTT.

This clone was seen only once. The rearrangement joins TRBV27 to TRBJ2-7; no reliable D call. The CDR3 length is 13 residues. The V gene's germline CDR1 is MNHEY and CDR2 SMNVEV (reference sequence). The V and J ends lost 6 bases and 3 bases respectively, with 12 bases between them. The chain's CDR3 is CASRGSNSYEQYF. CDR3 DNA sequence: TGTGCCAGCAGGGGGTCTAATAGCTACGAGCAGTACTTC.

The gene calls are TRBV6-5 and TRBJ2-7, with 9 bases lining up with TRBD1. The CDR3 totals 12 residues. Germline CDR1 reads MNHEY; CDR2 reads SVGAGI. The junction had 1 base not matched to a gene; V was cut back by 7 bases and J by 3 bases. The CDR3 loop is CASTGQGYEQYF. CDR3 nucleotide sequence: TGTGCCAGCACGGGACAGGGCTACGAGCAGTACTTC.

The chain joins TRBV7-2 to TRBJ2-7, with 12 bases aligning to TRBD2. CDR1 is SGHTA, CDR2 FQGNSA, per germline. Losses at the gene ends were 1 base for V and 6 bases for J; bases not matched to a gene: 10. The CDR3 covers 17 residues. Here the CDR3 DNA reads TGTGCCAGCAGCTTAGTATCGGGCCTAGCGGGAGGGTCCGAGCAGTACTTC. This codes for CASSLVSGLAGGSEQYF. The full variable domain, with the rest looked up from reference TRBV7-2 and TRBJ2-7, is GAGVSQSPSNKVTEKGKDVELRCDPISGHTALYWYRQSLGQGLEFLIYFQGNSAPDKSGLPSDRFSAERTGGSVSTLTIQRTQQEDSAVYLCASSLVSGLAGGSEQYFGPGTRLTVT.

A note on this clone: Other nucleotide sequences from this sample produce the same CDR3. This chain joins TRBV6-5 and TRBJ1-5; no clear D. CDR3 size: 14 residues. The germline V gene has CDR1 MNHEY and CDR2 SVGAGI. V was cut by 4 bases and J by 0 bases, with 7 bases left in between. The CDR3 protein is CASSSGDSNQPQHF. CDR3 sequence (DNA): TGTGCCAGCAGTTCTGGGGATAGCAATCAGCCCCAGCATTTT.

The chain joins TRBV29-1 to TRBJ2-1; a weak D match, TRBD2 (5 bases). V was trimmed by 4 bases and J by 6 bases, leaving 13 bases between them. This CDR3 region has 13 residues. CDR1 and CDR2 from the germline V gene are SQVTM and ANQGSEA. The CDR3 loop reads CSVGRSGFNEQFF. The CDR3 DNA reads TGCAGCGTTGGAAGAAGCGGTTTCAATGAGCAGTTCTTC.

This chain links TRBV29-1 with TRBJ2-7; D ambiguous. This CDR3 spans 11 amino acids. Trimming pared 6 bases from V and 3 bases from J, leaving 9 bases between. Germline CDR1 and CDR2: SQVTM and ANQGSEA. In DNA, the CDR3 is TGCAGCGTGGAACAGAACTACGAGCAGTACTTC. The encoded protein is CSVEQNYEQYF.

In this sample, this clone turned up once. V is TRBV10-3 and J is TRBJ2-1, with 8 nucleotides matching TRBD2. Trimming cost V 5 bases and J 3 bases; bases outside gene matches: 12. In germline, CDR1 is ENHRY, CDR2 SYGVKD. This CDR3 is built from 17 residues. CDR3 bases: TGTGCCATCAGTCTTAGCACCGGGACTAGTGTCTACAATGAGCAGTTCTTC. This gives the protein CAISLSTGTSVYNEQFF.

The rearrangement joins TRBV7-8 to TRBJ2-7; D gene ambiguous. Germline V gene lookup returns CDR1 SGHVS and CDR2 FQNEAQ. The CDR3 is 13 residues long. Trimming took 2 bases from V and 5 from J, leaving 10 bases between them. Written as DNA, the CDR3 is TGTGCCAGCAGCTTAAGAGGTGTGAACGAGCAGTACTTC. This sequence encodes CASSLRGVNEQYF.

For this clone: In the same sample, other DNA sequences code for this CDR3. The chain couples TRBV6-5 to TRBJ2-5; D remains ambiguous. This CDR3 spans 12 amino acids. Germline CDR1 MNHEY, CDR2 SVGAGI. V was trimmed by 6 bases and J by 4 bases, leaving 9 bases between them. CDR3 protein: CASSSVGETQYF. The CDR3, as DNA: TGTGCCAGCAGCAGCGTAGGAGAGACCCAGTACTTC.

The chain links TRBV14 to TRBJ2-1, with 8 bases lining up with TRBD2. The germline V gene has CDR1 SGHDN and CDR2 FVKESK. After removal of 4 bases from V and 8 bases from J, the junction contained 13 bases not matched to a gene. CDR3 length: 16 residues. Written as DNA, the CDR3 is TGTGCCAGCAGCCCCTCGGTGGGAGCGGGAGCGTATGAGCAGTTCTTC. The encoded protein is CASSPSVGAGAYEQFF.

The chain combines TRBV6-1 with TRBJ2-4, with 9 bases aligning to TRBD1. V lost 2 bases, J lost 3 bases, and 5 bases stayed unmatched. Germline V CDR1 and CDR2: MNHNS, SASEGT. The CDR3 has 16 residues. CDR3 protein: CASSEPGQGIKNIQYF. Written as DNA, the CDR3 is TGTGCCAGCAGTGAACCGGGACAGGGAATCAAAAACATTCAGTACTTC.

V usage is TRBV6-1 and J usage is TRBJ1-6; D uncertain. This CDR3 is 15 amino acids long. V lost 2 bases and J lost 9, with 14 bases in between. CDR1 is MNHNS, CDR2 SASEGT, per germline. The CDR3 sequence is CASSEPHVRGSPLHF. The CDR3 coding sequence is TGTGCCAGCAGTGAACCCCATGTCCGCGGTTCACCCCTCCACTTT.

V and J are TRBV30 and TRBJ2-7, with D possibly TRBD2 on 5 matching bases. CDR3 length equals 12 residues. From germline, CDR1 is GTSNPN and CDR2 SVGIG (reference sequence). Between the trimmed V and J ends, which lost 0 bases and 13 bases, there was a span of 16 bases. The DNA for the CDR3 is TGTGCCTGGAGTGTAACTTCGGACTCCTTCTACTTC. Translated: CAWSVTSDSFYF. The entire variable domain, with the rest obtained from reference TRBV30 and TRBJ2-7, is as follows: SQTIHQWPATLVQPVGSPLSLECTVEGTSNPNLYWYRQAAGRGLQLLFYSVGIGQISSEVPQNLSASRPQDRQFILSSKKLLLSDSGFYLCAWSVTSDSFYFGPGTRLTVT.

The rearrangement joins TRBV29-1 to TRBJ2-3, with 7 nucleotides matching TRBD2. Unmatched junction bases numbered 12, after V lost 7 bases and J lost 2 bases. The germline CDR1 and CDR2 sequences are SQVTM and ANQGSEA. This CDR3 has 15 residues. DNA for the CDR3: TGCAGCGGCCAAGGGTGGGGAGGGCCCACAGATACGCAGTATTTT. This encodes CSGQGWGGPTDTQYF.

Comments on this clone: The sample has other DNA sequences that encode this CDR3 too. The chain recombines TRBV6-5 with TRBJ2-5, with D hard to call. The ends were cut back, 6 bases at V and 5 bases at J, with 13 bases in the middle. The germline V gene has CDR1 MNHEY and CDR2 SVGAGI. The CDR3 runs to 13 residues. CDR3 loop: CASSPGGRETQYF. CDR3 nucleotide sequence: TGTGCCAGCAGCCCGGGTGGGCGGGAGACCCAGTACTTC.

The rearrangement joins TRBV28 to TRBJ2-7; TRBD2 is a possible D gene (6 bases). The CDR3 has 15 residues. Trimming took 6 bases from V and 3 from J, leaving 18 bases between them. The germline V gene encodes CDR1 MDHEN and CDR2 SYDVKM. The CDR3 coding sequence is TGTGCCAGCAGGGGGAACGCGGGGAGTCACTACGAGCAGTACTTC. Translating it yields CASRGNAGSHYEQYF.

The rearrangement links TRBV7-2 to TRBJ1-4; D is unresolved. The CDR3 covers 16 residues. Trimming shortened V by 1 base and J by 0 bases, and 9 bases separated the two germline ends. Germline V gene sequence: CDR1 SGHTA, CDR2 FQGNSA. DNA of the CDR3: TGTGCCAGCAGCTTAGGGAGCGGTGCAACTAATGAAAAACTGTTTTTT. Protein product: CASSLGSGATNEKLFF.

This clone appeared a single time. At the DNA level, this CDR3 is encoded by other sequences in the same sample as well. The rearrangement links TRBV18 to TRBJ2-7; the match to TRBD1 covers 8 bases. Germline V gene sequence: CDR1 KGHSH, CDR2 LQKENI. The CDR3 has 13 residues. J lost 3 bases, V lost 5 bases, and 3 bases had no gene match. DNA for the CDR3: TGTGCCAGCTCAGGACAGGGCGGCTACGAGCAGTACTTC. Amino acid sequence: CASSGQGGYEQYF.

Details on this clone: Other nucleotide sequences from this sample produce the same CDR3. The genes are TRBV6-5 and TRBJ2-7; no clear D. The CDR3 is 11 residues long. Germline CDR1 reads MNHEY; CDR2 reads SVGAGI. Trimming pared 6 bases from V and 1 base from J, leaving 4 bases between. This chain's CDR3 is CASRRSYEQYF. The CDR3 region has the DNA TGTGCCAGCAGGAGGTCCTACGAGCAGTACTTC.

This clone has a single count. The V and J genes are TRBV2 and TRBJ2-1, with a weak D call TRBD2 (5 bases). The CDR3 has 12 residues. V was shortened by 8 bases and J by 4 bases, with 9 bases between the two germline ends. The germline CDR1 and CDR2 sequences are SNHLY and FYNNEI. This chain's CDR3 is CASGTRYNEQFF. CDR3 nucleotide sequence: TGTGCCAGCGGTACTAGATACAATGAGCAGTTCTTC.

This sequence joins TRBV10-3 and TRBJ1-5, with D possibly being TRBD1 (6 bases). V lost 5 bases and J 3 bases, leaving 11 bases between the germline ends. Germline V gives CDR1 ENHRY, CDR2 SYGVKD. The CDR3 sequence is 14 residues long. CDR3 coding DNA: TGTGCCATCAGTTCACAGGGCCCCAATCAGCCCCAGCATTTT. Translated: CAISSQGPNQPQHF.